The TCR beta chain under discussion was sequenced for a study of blood T cell repertoires in COVID-19. Germline CDR1 and CDR2: MGHRA and YSYEKL. V was clipped by 5 bases and J by 8 bases, with 12 bases between them. The CDR3 extends over 12 amino acids. Profiled with immunoSEQ multiplex PCR; TCRdb holds only in-frame clones, not every one. The sample carries hundreds of thousands of clones, more than 85% recorded once. The Seattle site enrolled patients during active infection and followed them longitudinally. The J gene is TRBJ1-2, the V gene TRBV4-1; no clear D gene. The sequence was collected from a man between 60 and 70 years old with COVID-19, enrolled during active disease. Specimen: peripheral blood. The DNA for the CDR3 is TGCGCCAGCAGCTCGACCGGGTGGGGCTACACCTTC. The encoded protein is CASSSTGWGYTF.